Reported below is one TCR beta chain. The antigen is unknown. This CDR3 spans 14 amino acids. Looked up from germline, CDR1 is LNHDA and CDR2 is SQIVND (reference sequence). The ends lost 9 bases at V and 6 bases at J; junction bases unmatched: 9. The data were produced by immunoSEQ multiplex PCR, yet TCRdb's version contains in-frame clones alone and is incomplete. The profile shows 150,000 to 200,000 clones, 92% of them singletons. These data are taken from a study of T cell responses to AZD1222 COVID-19 vaccine. Overall study results and limits: Females made up more of the donors, who were largely white British, and clonal diversity may have come out too low. Spike-specific TCR breadth and depth rose after two AZD1222 doses. Repertoire sampling occurred only after the peak T cell response. Just 5 or 6 AZD1222 recipients tested seropositive at baseline.

The receptor comes from an adult in good health. This chain connects TRBV19 to TRBJ2-7, with 12 bases fitting TRBD1. The material was peripheral blood, obtained on day 0 of AZD1222 vaccination. The CDR3 nucleotides read TGTGCCAGCGCCCCGGGACAGGGGGCGGGCGAGCAGTACTTC. This sequence encodes CASAPGQGAGEQYF.